The source of this TCR beta chain is a study of PD-1 blockade in classical Hodgkin lymphoma. All trial patients relapsed after autologous stem cell transplantation. This CDR3 spans 14 amino acids. Trimming took 1 base from V and 5 from J, leaving 12 bases between them. The germline CDR1 and CDR2 sequences are SGHRS and YFSETQ. This clone came up a few times. The assay was immunoSEQ multiplex PCR, and TCRdb's table has in-frame clones only and misses some. The data contain 13,000 or so clones, more than 85% of them singletons. The sample in question was peripheral blood mononuclear cells (PBMCs), obtained at baseline. V gene TRBV5-1 combines with J gene TRBJ2-5, with D possibly being TRBD1 (6 bases). The receptor's source is a human donor with classical Hodgkin lymphoma. The chain's CDR3 is CASSLTGWEETQYF. The CDR3 nucleotides read TGCGCCAGCAGCTTGACAGGGTGGGAGGAGACCCAGTACTTC.